This T cell receptor beta chain derives from a study of T-cell memory formation after mild COVID-19. Regarding the study as a whole: Mainly CM and EM harbored the contracting CD4+ clones; mainly EMRA harbored the CD8+ ones. Pre-infection memory already had some responding clones, implying cross-reactive memory joined.

As for this clonotype: Its antigen remains unidentified.

The CDR3 is made up of 15 amino acids. Germline V gives CDR1 SNHLY, CDR2 FYNNEI. Germline trimming cut 4 bases from V and 8 bases from J; bases unmatched to any gene: 9. TCRdb reprocessed the 5' RACE reads via MiXCR and lists one record per CDR3 protein. Of hundreds of thousands of distinct CDR3 sequences detected, under 30% appear once; the ten largest clones hold approximately 15%. The sample taken for sequencing was PBMCs or a T cell subset sorted from them (not recorded which). The TCR comes from an adult woman who had mild COVID-19 (a few samples of this study predate the infection). Cell type and time point are not known. This chain joins TRBV2 and TRBJ2-1, with 9 bases fitting TRBD2. CDR3 nucleotide sequence: TGTGCCAGCAGTGCCGGGCCGGGACTAGCAGATGAGCAGTTCTTC. It encodes CASSAGPGLADEQFF.